This T cell receptor beta chain appears in the sequencing data of a study of neoadjuvant anti-PD-1 for oral cavity cancer. Study information: Non-progressing patients received a fourth nivolumab dose near day 43, then surgery on days 50-56. Study-wide results and caveats: After neoadjuvant nivolumab, PBMC T cell clonality was significantly higher in non-responders than responders.

With respect to this clone: Its antigen is currently unknown.

Most PBMC samples had 400 to 550 ng input DNA in six replicates. Clones were read by immunoSEQ multiplex PCR, and TCRdb kept only the in-frame ones, dropping some. Of roughly 14,000 clones listed, 60% to 80% are singletons. The CDR3 length is 18 residues. Germline CDR1 SGHTA, CDR2 FQGTGA. V gave up 5 bases and J gave up 3 bases, with 26 bases separating them. The sample's time point: after neoadjuvant nivolumab, at surgical resection. Source: PBMCs, taken after nivolumab (anti-PD-1) treatment. The J gene is TRBJ2-7, the V gene TRBV7-3, with D maybe TRBD2 (6 bases). The sequence was collected from a person between 40 and 79 years old with oral cavity squamous cell carcinoma. CDR3 sequence reads: CASSPTPWRGRGHYEQYF. CDR3 DNA sequence: TGTGCCAGCAGCCCAACCCCCTGGAGGGGTAGGGGCCACTACGAGCAGTACTTC.